This T cell receptor (beta chain) was sequenced for a study of T cell responses to AZD1222 COVID-19 vaccine. A note on this clone: Its antigen is not identified.

Sequencing used immunoSEQ multiplex PCR; TCRdb keeps in-frame clones, though not all of them. The data contain about 88,000 clones, 85% to 90% of them singletons. The analysis combined second doses at about 4 or about 12 weeks. Broader study findings: In a largely white British group with more females than males, clonal diversity was possibly underestimated. Repertoires were sampled only after the peak T cell response.

The V gene's germline CDR1 is SGHTA and CDR2 FQGNSA. The ends lost 4 bases at V and 2 bases at J; junction bases unmatched: 2. This CDR3 has 15 amino acids. Sequenced material: peripheral blood, taken 28 days after the second AZD1222 dose. The TCR was taken from an adult who received the AZD1222 COVID-19 vaccine. J is TRBJ1-5 and V is TRBV7-2; 10 positions match TRBD1. The CDR3 sequence: CASSSGTGGNQPQHF. The CDR3 nucleotides read TGTGCCAGCAGCTCCGGGACAGGGGGCAATCAGCCCCAGCATTTT.